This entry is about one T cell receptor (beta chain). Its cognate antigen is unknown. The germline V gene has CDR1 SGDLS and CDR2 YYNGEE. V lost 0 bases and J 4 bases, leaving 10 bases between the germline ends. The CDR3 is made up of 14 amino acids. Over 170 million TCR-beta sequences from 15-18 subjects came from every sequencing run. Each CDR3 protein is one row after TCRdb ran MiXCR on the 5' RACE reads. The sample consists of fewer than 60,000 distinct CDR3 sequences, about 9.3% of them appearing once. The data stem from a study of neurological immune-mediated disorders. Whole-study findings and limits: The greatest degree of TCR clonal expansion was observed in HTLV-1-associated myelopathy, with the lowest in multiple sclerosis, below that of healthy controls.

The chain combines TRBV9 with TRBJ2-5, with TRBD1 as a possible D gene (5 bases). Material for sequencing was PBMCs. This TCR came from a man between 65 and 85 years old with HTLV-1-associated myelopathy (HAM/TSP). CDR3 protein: CASSVDQRGETQYF. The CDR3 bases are TGTGCCAGCAGCGTAGACCAAAGGGGAGAGACCCAGTACTTC.